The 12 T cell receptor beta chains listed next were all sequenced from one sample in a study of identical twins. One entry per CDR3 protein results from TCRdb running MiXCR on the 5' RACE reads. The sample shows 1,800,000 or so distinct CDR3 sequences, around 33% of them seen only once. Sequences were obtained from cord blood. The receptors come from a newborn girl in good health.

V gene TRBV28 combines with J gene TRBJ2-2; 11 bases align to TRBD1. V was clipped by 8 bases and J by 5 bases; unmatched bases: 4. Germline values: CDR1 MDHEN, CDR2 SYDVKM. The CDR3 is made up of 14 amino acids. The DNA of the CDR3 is TGTGCCAGCGATGGGACAGGGGGGACCGGGGAGCTGTTTTTT. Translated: CASDGTGGTGELFF.

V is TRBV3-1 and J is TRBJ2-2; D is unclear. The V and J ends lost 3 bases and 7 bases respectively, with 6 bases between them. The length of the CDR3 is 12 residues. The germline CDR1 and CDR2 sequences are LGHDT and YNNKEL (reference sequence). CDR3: CASSHFLGELFF. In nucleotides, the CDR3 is TGTGCCAGCAGCCACTTCCTCGGGGAGCTGTTTTTT.

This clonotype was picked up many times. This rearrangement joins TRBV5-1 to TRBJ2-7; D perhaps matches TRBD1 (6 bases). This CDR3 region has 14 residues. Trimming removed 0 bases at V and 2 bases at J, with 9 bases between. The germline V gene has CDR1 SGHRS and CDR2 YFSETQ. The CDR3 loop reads CASSLARGPYEQYF. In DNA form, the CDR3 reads TGCGCCAGCAGCTTGGCCAGGGGACCCTACGAGCAGTACTTC.

This CDR3 is CSVDAGPRTEAFF. CDR3 nucleotides: TGCAGCGTTGACGCGGGACCGAGGACTGAAGCTTTCTTT. The J gene is TRBJ1-1, the V gene TRBV29-1, with D perhaps TRBD1 (5 bases). V was trimmed by 3 bases and J by 5 bases, leaving 13 bases between them. Germline assignment: CDR1 SQVTM and CDR2 ANQGSEA. The CDR3 extends over 13 amino acids.

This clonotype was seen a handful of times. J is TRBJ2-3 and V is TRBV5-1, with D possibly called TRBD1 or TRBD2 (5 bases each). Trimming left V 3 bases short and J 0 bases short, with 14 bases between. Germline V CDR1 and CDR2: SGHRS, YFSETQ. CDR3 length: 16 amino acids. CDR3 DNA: TGCGCCAGCAGCTCCCGCCCGGGGCGAAGCACAGATACGCAGTATTTT. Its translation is CASSSRPGRSTDTQYF. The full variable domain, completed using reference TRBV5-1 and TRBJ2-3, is KAGVTQTPRYLIKTRGQQVTLSCSPISGHRSVSWYQQTPGQGLQFLFEYFSETQRNKGNFPGRFSGRQFSNSRSEMNVSTLELGDSALYLCASSSRPGRSTDTQYFGPGTRLTVL.

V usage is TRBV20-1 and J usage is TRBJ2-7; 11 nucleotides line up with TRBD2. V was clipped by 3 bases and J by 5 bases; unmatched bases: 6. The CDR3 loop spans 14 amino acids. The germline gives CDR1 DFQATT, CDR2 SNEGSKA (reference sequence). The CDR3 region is CSARASGRRHEQYF. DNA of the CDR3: TGCAGTGCTAGGGCTAGCGGGAGGCGGCACGAGCAGTACTTC.

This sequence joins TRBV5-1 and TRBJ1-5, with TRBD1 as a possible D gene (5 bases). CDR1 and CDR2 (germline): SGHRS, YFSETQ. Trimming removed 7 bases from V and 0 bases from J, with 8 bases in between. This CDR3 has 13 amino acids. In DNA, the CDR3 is TGCGCCAGCGCACAGGCTAGCAATCAGCCCCAGCATTTT. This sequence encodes CASAQASNQPQHF.

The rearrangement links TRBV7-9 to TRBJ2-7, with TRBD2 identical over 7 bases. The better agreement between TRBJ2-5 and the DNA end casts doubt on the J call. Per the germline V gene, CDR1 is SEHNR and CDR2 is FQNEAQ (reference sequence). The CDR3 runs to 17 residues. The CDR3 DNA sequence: TGTGCCAGCAGCTTAGGGGTACAGCGGGATGTTGGAGAGACCCAGTACTTC. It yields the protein CASSLGVQRDVGETQYF.

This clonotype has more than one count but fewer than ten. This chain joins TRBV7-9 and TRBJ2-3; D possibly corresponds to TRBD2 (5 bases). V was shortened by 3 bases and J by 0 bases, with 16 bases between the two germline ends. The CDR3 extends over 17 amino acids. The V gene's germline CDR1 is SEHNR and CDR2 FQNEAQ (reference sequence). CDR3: CASSFLSFGRSTDTQYF. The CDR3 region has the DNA TGTGCCAGCAGCTTCCTAAGTTTTGGGAGAAGCACAGATACGCAGTATTTT.

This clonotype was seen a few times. The CDR3 reads CASSTAGTSGNEQYF. The DNA for the CDR3 is TGTGCCAGCAGTACCGCCGGGACTAGCGGGAACGAGCAGTACTTC. This sequence joins TRBV6-1 and TRBJ2-7; 13 bases are shared with TRBD2. CDR1 and CDR2 from the germline V gene are MNHNS and SASEGT. V trimming: 5 bases; J trimming: 5 bases; junction bases outside the gene matches: 6. The CDR3 has 15 amino acids.

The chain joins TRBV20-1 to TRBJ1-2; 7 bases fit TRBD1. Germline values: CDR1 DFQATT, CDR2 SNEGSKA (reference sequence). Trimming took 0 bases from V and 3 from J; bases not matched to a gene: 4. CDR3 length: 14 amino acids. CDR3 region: CSARDQQGYYGYTF. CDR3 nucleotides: TGCAGTGCTAGAGATCAACAGGGGTACTATGGCTACACCTTC.

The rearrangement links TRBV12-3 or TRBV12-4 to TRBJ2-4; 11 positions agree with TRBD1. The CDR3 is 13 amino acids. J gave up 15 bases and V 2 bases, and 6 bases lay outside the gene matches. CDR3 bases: TGTGCCAGCAGTTTACTAGGACAGGGGGCTCCGTACTTC. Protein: CASSLLGQGAPYF.